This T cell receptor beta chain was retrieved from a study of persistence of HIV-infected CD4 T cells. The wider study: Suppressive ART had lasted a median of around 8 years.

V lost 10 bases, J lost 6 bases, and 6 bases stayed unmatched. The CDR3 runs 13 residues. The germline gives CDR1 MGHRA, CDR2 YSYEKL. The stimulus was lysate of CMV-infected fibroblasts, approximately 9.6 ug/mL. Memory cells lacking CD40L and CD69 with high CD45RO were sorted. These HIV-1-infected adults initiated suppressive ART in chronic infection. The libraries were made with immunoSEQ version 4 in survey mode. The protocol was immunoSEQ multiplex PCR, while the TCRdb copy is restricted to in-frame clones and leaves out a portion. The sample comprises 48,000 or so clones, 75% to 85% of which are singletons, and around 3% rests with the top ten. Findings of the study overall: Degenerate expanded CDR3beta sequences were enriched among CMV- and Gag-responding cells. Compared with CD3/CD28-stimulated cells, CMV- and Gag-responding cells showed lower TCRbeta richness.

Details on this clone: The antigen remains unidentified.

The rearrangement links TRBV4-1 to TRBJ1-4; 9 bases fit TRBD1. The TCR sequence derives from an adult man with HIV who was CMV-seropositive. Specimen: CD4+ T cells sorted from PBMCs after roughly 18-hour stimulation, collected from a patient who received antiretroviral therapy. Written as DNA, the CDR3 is TGCGCCACCCGCCGGACAGGGGATGAAAAACTGTTTTTT. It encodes CATRRTGDEKLFF.